A selection of T cell receptor beta chains follows, all from one sample in a study of Ad26.COV2.S vaccination and SARS-CoV-2 variants. Repertoires were generated with immunoSEQ multiplex PCR, while TCRdb's copy carries only in-frame clones and drops some. The repertoire holds roughly 350,000 clones, with about 88% as singletons. This specimen was peripheral blood, taken in a trial of Ad26.COV2.S vaccine versus placebo. These receptor sequences come from a person between 18 and 65 years old who received the Ad26.COV2.S COVID-19 vaccine or a placebo. The CDR3 runs from the conserved cysteine through the conserved F or W.

V: TRBV7-2
J: TRBJ2-2
CDR3: CASSLYGVHGRGNTGELFF

V: TRBV7-9
J: TRBJ1-1
CDR3: CASSAIMTRVNTEAFF

V: TRBV7-2
J: TRBJ2-5
CDR3: CASSFKETQYF

V: TRBV6-1
J: TRBJ2-7
CDR3: CASSEARGPRTGVYEQYF

V: TRBV15
J: TRBJ2-7
CDR3: CATSSNYEQYF

V: TRBV7-9
J: TRBJ2-1
CDR3: CASSNSGGLYNEQFF

V: TRBV19
J: TRBJ2-1
CDR3: CASSIETGGFYNEQFF

V: TRBV7-2
J: TRBJ2-1
CDR3: CASSSTGLALDNEQFF

V: TRBV28
J: TRBJ1-5
CDR3: CASILRGGGQPQHF

V: TRBV27
J: TRBJ2-7
CDR3: CASRPVGRGFSYEQYF

V: TRBV19
J: TRBJ1-5
CDR3: CASSTTGSNQPQHF

V: TRBV6-1
J: TRBJ2-1
CDR3: CASSDFQGGNEQFF

V: TRBV7-9
J: TRBJ1-2
CDR3: CASSLGTGGDYGYTF

V: TRBV10-3
J: TRBJ1-1
CDR3: CATRDRGNTEAFF

V: TRBV5-5
J: TRBJ1-5
CDR3: CASSTGQGANQPQHF

V: TRBV6-5
J: TRBJ1-2
CDR3: CASRATGNYGYTF

V: TRBV3-1/TRBV3-2
J: TRBJ2-6
CDR3: CASSPTFSSSGANVLTF

V: TRBV9
J: TRBJ2-7
CDR3: CASSVGLPDEQYF

V: TRBV7-9
J: TRBJ1-4
CDR3: CASRPRGGSANEKLFF

V: TRBV30
J: TRBJ1-1
CDR3: CAWSEGGPTEAFF

V: TRBV12-5
J: TRBJ2-3
CDR3: CASGSWTGVDTQYF

V: TRBV7-3
J: TRBJ2-1
CDR3: CASSLRVVGIPGLAGEGVDEQFF

V: TRBV11-2
J: TRBJ2-3
CDR3: CASSPAGYTQYF